The TCR beta chain described here comes from a study of T cell responses to AZD1222 COVID-19 vaccine. Study results and caveats: Unmutated variant regions reportedly attract nearly half of all spike-specific TCRs. Baseline antibody screening turned up just a handful of seropositive AZD1222 recipients. Repertoires were obtained only post-peak T cell response.

Some clones are missing from TCRdb's copy, which holds only in-frame ones; the method was immunoSEQ multiplex PCR. This table holds some 140,000 clones, more than 85% found once. On this clone itself: Antigen unknown.

The germline gives CDR1 SGHTA, CDR2 FQGNSA. The CDR3 consists of 14 residues. The V and J ends lost 1 base and 3 bases respectively, with 6 bases between them. The rearrangement joins TRBV7-2 to TRBJ1-4; D possibly corresponds to TRBD1 (5 bases). The receptor comes from an adult who received the AZD1222 COVID-19 vaccine. The source material was peripheral blood, sampled 28 days after the second AZD1222 dose. Written as DNA, the CDR3 is TGTGCCAGCAGCTTAGGGGGCCCTAATGAAAAACTGTTTTTT. Amino acid sequence: CASSLGGPNEKLFF.